This paragraph reports one T cell receptor (beta chain). Antigen specificity is unknown. Primers: 60 Vbeta forward and 13 Jbeta reverse. The table came from immunoSEQ multiplex PCR; TCRdb's copy has only in-frame clones and leaves some out. This sample carries some 110,000 clones, roughly 68% of them seen once, and the ten largest clones take around 0.79%. The donors, nominally healthy at sampling, likely had unrecorded immune exposures. This sample is drawn from a study of cytomegalovirus exposure and HLA in healthy donors. The CDR3 has 16 residues. V was clipped by 7 bases and J by 7 bases, with 23 bases between them. Germline V gene lookup returns CDR1 MNHNY and CDR2 SVGAGI (reference sequence). Findings and limits, study-wide: Rarity held for most TCR sequences, but there were some public TCRs that occurred in many donors. Associated with HLA alleles at 0.05 false discovery rate in a later analysis were around 17,000 TCR beta sequences. V- and J-gene trimming of TCR beta was linked (in a later analysis) to a missense DCLRE1C variant.

The chain recombines TRBV6-6 with TRBJ1-5; D may be TRBD1 (5 bases). Sequencing was carried out using PBMCs. This clonotype was obtained from a woman aged 25 to 39 in good health and CMV-seronegative. The CDR3 DNA reads TGTGCCAGCACACTACTAGAAACGACGGGGGGGCAGCCCCAGCATTTT. Amino acid sequence: CASTLLETTGGQPQHF.